The 2 T cell receptor beta chains presented below share a single source sample, sequenced in a study of T cell repertoires in cytomegalovirus infection. TCRdb processed the reads anew with MiXCR; each CDR3 protein has one entry. The data hold around 230,000 distinct CDR3 sequences, with 6.5% observed a single time. Sequencing used PBMCs. The receptors derive from a human donor in good health (CMV status not recorded). Some clones in this sample may be carry-over from other donors' samples.

At least ten counts were recorded for this clonotype. The chain recombines TRBV7-8 with TRBJ2-1; 9 positions agree with TRBD1. The germline V gene encodes CDR1 SGHVS and CDR2 FQNEAQ. The CDR3 has 14 amino acids. J was trimmed by 5 bases and V by 1 base; bases with no gene match: 0. The CDR3 here is CASSLGQGDNEQFF. CDR3 in DNA: TGTGCCAGCAGCTTAGGACAGGGGGACAATGAGCAGTTCTTC. The variable domain in full, with the rest retrieved from reference TRBV7-8 and TRBJ2-1, is GAGVSQSPRYKVAKRGQDVALRCDPISGHVSLFWYQQALGQGPEFLTYFQNEAQLDKSGLPSDRFFAERPEGSVSTLKIQRTQQEDSAVYLCASSLGQGDNEQFFGPGTRLTVL.

This clonotype occurred many times. The chain combines TRBV2 with TRBJ2-1; 7 bases are a match to TRBD1. The CDR3 length is 13 residues. J gave up 0 bases and V 11 bases, and 4 bases lay outside the gene matches. Germline V gene sequence: CDR1 SNHLY, CDR2 FYNNEI. The CDR3 is CASGGDSYNEQFF. The CDR3 coding sequence is TGTGCCTCAGGGGGAGACTCCTACAATGAGCAGTTCTTC.